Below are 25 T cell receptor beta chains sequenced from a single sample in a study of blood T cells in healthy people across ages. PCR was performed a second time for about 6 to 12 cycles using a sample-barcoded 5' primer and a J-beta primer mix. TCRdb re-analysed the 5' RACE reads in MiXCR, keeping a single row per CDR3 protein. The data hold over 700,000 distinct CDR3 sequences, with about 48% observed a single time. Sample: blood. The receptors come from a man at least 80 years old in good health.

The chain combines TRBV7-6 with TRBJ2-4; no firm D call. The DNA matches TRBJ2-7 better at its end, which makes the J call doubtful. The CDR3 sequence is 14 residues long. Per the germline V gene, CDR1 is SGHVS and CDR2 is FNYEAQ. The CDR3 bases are TGTGCCAGCAGCTCCCAACTGGGTTCGAACGAGCAGTACTTC. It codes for CASSSQLGSNEQYF.

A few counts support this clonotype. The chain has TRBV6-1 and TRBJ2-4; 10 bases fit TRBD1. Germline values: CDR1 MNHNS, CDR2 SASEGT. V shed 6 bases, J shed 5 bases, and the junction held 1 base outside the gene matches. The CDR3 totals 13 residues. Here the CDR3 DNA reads TGTGCCAGCAGGGGGACAGGGGAAAACATTCAGTACTTC. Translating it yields CASRGTGENIQYF.

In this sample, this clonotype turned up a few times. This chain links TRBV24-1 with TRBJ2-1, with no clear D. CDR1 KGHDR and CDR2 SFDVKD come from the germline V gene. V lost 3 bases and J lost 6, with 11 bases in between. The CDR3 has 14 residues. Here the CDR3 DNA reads TGTGCCACCAGTGATCCCCGGAAGGTCAATGAGCAGTTCTTC. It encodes CATSDPRKVNEQFF.

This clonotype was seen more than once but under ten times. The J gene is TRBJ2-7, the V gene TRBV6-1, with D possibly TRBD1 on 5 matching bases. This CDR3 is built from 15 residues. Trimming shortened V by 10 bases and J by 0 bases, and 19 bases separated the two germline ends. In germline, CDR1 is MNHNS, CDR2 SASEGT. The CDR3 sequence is CANFSDTKSSYEQYF. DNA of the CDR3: TGTGCCAACTTCTCGGACACAAAAAGCTCCTACGAGCAGTACTTC.

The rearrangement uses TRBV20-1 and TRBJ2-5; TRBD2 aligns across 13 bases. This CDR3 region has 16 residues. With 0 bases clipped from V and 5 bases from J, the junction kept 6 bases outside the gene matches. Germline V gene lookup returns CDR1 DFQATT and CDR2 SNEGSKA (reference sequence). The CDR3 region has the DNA TGCAGTGCTAGAGATCCTCGGACTAGCGGGAGTGAGACCCAGTACTTC. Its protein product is CSARDPRTSGSETQYF.

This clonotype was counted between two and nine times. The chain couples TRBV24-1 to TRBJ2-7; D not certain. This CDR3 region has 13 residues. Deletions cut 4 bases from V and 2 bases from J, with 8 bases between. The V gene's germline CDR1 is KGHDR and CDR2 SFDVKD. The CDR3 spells CATSDAATYEQYF. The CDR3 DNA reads TGTGCCACCAGTGACGCCGCGACCTACGAGCAGTACTTC.

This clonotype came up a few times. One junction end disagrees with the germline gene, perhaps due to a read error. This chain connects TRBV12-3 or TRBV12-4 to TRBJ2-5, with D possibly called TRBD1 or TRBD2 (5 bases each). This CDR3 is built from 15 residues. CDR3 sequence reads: CASSPSAGTQGTQYF. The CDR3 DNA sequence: TGTGCCAGCAGTCCTAGTGCCGGGACGCAAGGGACCCAGTACTTC.

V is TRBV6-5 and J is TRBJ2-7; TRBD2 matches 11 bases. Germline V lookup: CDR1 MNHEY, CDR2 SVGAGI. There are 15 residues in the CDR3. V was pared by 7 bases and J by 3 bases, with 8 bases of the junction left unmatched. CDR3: CASKRGTSGNYEQYF. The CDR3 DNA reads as TGTGCCAGCAAACGGGGGACTAGCGGAAACTACGAGCAGTACTTC.

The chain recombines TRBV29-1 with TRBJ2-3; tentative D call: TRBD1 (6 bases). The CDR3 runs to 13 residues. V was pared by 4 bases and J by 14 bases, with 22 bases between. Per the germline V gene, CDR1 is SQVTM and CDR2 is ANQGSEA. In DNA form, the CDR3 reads TGCAGCGTTGGGTCTAGACAGGCCCCATACGCGTATTTT. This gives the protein CSVGSRQAPYAYF.

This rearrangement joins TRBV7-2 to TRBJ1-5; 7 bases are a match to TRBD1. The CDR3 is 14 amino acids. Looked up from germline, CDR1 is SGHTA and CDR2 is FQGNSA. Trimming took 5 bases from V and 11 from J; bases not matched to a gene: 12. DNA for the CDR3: TGTGCCAGCAGCCAGGACAGGAGCACCCTGTCCCAGCATTTT. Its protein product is CASSQDRSTLSQHF.

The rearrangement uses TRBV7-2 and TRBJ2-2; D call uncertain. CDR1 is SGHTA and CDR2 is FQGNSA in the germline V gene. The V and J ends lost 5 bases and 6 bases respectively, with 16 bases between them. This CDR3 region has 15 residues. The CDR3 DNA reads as TGTGCCAGCAGCCCTCAACCTTCCGGTGCCGGGGAGCTGTTTTTT. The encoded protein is CASSPQPSGAGELFF.

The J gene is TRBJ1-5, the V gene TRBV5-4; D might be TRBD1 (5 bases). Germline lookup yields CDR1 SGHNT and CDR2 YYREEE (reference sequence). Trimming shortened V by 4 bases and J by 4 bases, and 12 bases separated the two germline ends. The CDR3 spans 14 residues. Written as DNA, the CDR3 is TGTGCCAGCAGCCACGGGACCGCTAATCAGCCCCAGCATTTT. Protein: CASSHGTANQPQHF.

CDR3 amino acids: CASSTTGDTEAFF. The CDR3 region has the DNA TGTGCCAGCAGCACGACAGGGGACACTGAAGCTTTCTTT. The genes are TRBV7-9 and TRBJ1-1; TRBD1 aligns across 8 bases. J lost 3 bases, V lost 5 bases, and 2 bases had no gene match. Per the germline V gene, CDR1 is SEHNR and CDR2 is FQNEAQ (reference sequence). This CDR3 is built from 13 residues.

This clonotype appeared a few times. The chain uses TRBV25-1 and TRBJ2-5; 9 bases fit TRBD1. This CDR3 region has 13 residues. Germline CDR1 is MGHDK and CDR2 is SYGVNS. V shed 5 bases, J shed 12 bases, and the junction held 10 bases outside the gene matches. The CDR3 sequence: CASSPGTGYAEYF. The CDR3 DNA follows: TGTGCCAGCAGTCCCGGGACAGGGTACGCAGAGTACTTC.

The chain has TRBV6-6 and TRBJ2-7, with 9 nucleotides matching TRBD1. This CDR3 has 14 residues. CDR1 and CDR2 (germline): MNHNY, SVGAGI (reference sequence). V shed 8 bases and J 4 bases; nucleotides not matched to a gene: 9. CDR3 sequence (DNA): TGTGCCAGCCGATTAACAGGACAGGGGTACGAGCAGTACTTC. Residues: CASRLTGQGYEQYF.

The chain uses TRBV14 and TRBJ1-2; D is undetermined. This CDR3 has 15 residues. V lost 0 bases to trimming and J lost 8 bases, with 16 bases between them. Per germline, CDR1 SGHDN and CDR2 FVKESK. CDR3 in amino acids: CASSQDLGPPFGYTF. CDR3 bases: TGTGCCAGCAGCCAAGATCTCGGGCCGCCTTTCGGCTACACCTTC.

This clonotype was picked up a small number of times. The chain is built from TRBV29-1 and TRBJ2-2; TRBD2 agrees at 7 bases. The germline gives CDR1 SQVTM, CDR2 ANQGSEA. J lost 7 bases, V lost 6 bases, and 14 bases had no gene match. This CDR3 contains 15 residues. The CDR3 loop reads CSVPGPREWIGELFF. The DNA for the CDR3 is TGCAGCGTGCCGGGGCCGCGGGAGTGGATCGGGGAGCTGTTTTTT.

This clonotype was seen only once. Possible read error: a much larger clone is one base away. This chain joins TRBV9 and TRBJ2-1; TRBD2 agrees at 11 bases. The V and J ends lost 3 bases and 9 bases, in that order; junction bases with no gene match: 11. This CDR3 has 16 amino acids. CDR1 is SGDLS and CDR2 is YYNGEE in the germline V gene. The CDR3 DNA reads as TGTGCCAGCAGCGCCTTAGCGGGAGGGCCTGGAAGTGAGCAGTTCTTC. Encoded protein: CASSALAGGPGSEQFF.

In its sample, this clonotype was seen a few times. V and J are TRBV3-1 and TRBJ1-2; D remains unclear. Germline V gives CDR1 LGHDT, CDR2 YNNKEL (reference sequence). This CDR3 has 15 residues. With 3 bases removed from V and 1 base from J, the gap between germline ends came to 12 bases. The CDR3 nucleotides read TGTGCCAGCAGCCACTTCGGACGGGTTAACTATGGCTACACCTTC. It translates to CASSHFGRVNYGYTF.

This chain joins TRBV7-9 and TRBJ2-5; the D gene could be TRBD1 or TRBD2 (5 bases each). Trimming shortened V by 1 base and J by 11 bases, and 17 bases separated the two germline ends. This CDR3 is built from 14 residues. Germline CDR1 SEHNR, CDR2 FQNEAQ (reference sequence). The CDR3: CASSLEPGMGEQYF. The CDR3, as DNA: TGTGCCAGCAGCTTAGAGCCAGGGATGGGGGAGCAGTACTTC.

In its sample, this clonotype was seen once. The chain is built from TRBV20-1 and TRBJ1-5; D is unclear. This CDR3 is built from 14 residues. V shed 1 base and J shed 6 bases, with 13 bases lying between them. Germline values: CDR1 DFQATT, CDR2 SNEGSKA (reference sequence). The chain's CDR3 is CSARGAQTGQPQHF. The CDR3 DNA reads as TGCAGTGCTAGAGGGGCACAAACGGGTCAGCCCCAGCATTTT.

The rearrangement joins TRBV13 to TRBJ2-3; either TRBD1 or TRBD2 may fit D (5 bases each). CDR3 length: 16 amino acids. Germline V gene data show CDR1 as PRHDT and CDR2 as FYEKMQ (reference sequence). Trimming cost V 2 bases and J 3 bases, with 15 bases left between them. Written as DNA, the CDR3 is TGTGCCAGCAGCTTATACGGGACGCCGGCGACAGATACGCAGTATTTT. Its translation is CASSLYGTPATDTQYF.

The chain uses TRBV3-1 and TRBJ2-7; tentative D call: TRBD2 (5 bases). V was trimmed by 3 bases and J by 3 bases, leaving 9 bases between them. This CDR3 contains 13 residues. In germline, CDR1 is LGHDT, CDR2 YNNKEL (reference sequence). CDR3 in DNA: TGTGCCAGCAGCCAGATGGGGAGCTACGAGCAGTACTTC. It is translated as CASSQMGSYEQYF.

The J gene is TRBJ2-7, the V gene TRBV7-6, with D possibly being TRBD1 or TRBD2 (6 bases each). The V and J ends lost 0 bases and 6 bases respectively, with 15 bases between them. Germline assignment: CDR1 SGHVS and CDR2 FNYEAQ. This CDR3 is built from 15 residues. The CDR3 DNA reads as TGTGCCAGCAGCTTAGCTCTCCCCGGAGGGGGCGAGCAGTACTTC. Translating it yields CASSLALPGGGEQYF. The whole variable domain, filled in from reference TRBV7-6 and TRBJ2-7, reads GAGVSQSPRYKVTKRGQDVALRCDPISGHVSLYWYRQALGQGPEFLTYFNYEAQQDKSGLPNDRFSAERPEGSISTLTIQRTEQRDSAMYRCASSLALPGGGEQYFGPGTRLTVT.

CDR3 DNA sequence: TGCAGCGTTGACCCGGACAGGACTGGCTACACCTTC. It translates to CSVDPDRTGYTF. This chain connects TRBV29-1 to TRBJ1-2; TRBD1 agrees at 7 bases. This CDR3 contains 12 residues. CDR1 SQVTM and CDR2 ANQGSEA come from the germline V gene. V lost 3 bases, J lost 7 bases, and 5 bases stayed unmatched.